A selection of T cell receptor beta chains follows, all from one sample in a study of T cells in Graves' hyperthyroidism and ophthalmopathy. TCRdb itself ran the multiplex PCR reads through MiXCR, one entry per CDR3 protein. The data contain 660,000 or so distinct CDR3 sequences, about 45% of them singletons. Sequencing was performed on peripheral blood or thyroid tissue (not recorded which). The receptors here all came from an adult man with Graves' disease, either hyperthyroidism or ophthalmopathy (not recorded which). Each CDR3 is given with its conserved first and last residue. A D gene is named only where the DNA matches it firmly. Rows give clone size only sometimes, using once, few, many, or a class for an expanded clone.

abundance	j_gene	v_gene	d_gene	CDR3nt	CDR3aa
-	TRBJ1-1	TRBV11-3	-	TGTGCCAGACAGGGCTCTTGGACTGAAGCTTTCTTT	CARQGSWTEAFF
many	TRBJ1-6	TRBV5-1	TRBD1	TGCGCCAGCAGCAGGTCCCCGGGACAGTTCGATTCACCCCTCCACTTT	CASSRSPGQFDSPLHF
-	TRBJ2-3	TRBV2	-	TGTGCCACCAGTGATCCCGTTGAGGGTACAGATACGCAGTATTTT	CATSDPVEGTDTQYF
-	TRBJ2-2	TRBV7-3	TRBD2	TGTGCCAGCAGCTCAAAAGGAGGCGGGCGGGGGATGAACACCGGGGAGCTGTTTTTT	CASSSKGGGRGMNTGELFF
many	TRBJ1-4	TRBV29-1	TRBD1	TGCAGCGCGAGTGCAGGGGGCAATGAAAAACTGTTTTTT	CSASAGGNEKLFF
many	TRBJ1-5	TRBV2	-	TGTGCCAGCAGTGAAGGGGAGGCTCAGCCCCAGCATTTT	CASSEGEAQPQHF
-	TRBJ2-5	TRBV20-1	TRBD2	TGCAGTGCTAGAGATCAAAGGACTAGCGTACAAGAGACCCAGTACTTC	CSARDQRTSVQETQYF
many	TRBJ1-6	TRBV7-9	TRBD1	TGTGCCAGCAGCATAATCGGGACAGGGGGTGGCTCACCCCTCCACTTT	CASSIIGTGGGSPLHF
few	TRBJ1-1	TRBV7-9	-	TGTGCCAGCAGTCGTAATGTATTGGGCAGCTCCGACCCTGAAGCTTTCTTT	CASSRNVLGSSDPEAFF
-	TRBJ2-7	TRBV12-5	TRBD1	TGTGCTAGTGCCTCTAACCGGGACAGAAACTACGAGCAGTACTTC	CASASNRDRNYEQYF
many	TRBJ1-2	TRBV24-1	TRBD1	TGTGCCACCAGTGATCCCGGGACAGCTAACTATGGCTACACCTTC	CATSDPGTANYGYTF
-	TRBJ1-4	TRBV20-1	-	TGCAGTGCGCTTCAACCCGGAAGTGAAAAACTGTTTTTT	CSALQPGSEKLFF
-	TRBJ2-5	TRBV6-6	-	TGTGCCAGCAGGCTATCTCAGGGGTCCGTCCAAGAGACCCAGTACTTC	CASRLSQGSVQETQYF
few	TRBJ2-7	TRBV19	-	TGTGCCAGTAGTATGGGGCCGGTAGACTACGAGCAGTACTTC	CASSMGPVDYEQYF
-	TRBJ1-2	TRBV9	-	TGTGCCAGCAGCGTCGACCAGGGGTATGGCTACACCTTC	CASSVDQGYGYTF
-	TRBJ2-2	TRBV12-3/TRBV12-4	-	TGTGCCAGCAGGGTCGGGGAGCTGTTTTTT	CASRVGELFF
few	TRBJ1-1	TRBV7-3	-	TGTGCCAGCACCCTACGGAACACTGAAGCTTTCTTT	CASTLRNTEAFF
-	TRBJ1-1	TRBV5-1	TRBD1	TGCGCCAGCAGCCCATGGACAGGGCTCACTGAAGCTTTCTTT	CASSPWTGLTEAFF
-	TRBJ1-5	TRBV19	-	TGTGCCAGTAGCCTTGGGCGATGGGGCAATCAGCCCCAGCATTTT	CASSLGRWGNQPQHF
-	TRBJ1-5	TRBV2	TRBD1	TGTGCCAGCAGGGATGACAGGGGTGGCAATCAGCCCCAGCATTTT	CASRDDRGGNQPQHF
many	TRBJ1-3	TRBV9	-	TGTGCCAGCAGCGTAGATGGGAGCTCTGGAAACACCATATATTTT	CASSVDGSSGNTIYF
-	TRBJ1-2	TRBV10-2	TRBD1	TGCGCCAGCAGTGGCCCGGGACAGGGTGATGGCTATGGCTACACCTTC	CASSGPGQGDGYGYTF
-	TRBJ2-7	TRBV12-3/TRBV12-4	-	TGTGCCAGCAGCTTTAGGGGGACCACCTACGAGCAGTACTTT	CASSFRGTTYEQYF
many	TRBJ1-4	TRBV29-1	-	TGCAGCGTTGCCCCAGGGTATGAAAAACTGTTTTTT	CSVAPGYEKLFF
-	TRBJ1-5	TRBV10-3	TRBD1	TGTGCCAGCGATGGACAGGGGGCCCGGCAGCCCCAGCATTTT	CASDGQGARQPQHF
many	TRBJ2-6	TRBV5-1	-	TGCGCCAGCAGCTTAGACAGCTCTGGGGCCAACGTCCTGACTTTC	CASSLDSSGANVLTF
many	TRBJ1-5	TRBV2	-	TGTGCCAGTGGGACACGGGGCAATCAGCCCCAGCATTTT	CASGTRGNQPQHF
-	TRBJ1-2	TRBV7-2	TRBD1	TGTGCCAGCAGCTTGGAAAGGACAGGGGTTGGCTACACCTTC	CASSLERTGVGYTF
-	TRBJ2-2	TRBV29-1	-	TGCAGCGTAGGAACGGAGGGAGGGAACACCGGGGAGCTGTTTTTT	CSVGTEGGNTGELFF
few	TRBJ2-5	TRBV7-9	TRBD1	TGTGCCAGCAGCGCGACAGGGTTTGGAGAGACCCAGTACTTC	CASSATGFGETQYF